A selection of T cell receptor beta chains follows, all from one sample in a study of blood T cells in healthy people across ages. One entry per CDR3 protein results from TCRdb running MiXCR on the 5' RACE reads. The sample records 350,000 to 450,000 distinct CDR3 sequences, roughly half being singletons. Sequenced sample: blood. The receptors originated from a man in his 60s in good health. Each CDR3 is given with its conserved first and last residue. The order of the fields is J gene, D gene, V gene, clone size, CDR3 length, CDR3 protein, CDR3 DNA. The D gene is left open where the match is weak. Only some rows state a clone size, as once, few, many or a class for expanded clones.

TRBJ2-3 | TRBD1 | TRBV9 | NA | 15 | CASSLQGANTDTQYF | TGTGCCAGCAGCCTCCAGGGGGCGAACACAGATACGCAGTATTTT
TRBJ1-2 | NA | TRBV20-1 | NA | 12 | CSAIRGNEGYTF | TGCAGTGCTATTAGGGGTAACGAAGGCTACACCTTC
TRBJ1-2 | NA | TRBV15 | few | 13 | CATRAGSSYGYTF | TGTGCCACCAGGGCAGGTTCCAGCTATGGCTACACCTTC
TRBJ2-7 | NA | TRBV6-1 | NA | 18 | CASSAGRPLAQGAYEQYF | TGTGCCAGCAGTGCAGGCCGTCCCCTGGCCCAGGGAGCCTACGAGCAGTACTTC
TRBJ2-5 | TRBD2 | TRBV4-2 | NA | 18 | CASSQVGASGGVGETQYF | TGTGCCAGCAGCCAAGTCGGGGCTAGCGGGGGCGTTGGGGAGACCCAGTACTTC
TRBJ2-1 | NA | TRBV7-9 | NA | 12 | CASSGLPNEQFF | TGTGCCAGCAGCGGATTACCCAATGAGCAGTTCTTC
TRBJ2-1 | NA | TRBV7-2 | few | 13 | CASSPRWVGEQFF | TGTGCCAGCAGCCCCAGATGGGTTGGGGAGCAGTTCTTC
TRBJ1-5 | NA | TRBV6-1 | NA | 18 | CASSPDGRGGDSNQPQHF | TGTGCCAGCAGCCCCGATGGGAGGGGAGGGGATAGCAATCAGCCCCAGCATTTT
TRBJ2-4 | NA | TRBV25-1 | few | 14 | CASSDGHGTPIQYF | TGTGCCAGCAGTGATGGACACGGGACCCCAATTCAGTACTTC
TRBJ2-5 | NA | TRBV11-2 | NA | 12 | CASSYLSRTQYF | TGTGCCAGCAGCTACCTTTCCAGGACCCAGTACTTC
TRBJ1-2 | NA | TRBV12-3/TRBV12-4 | many | 15 | CASSPQMGFLYGYTF | TGTGCCAGCAGTCCCCAGATGGGTTTTCTCTATGGCTACACCTTC
TRBJ2-5 | NA | TRBV5-5 | few | 15 | CASSLVGGIQETQYF | TGTGCCAGCAGCTTGGTTGGAGGGATCCAAGAGACCCAGTACTTC
TRBJ2-3 | NA | TRBV7-2 | many | 13 | CASSLYPTDTQYF | TGTGCCAGCAGCTTATATCCCACAGATACGCAGTATTTT
TRBJ2-7 | NA | TRBV7-2 | many | 14 | CASSPQFFGDEQYF | TGTGCCAGCAGCCCACAGTTTTTTGGGGACGAGCAGTACTTC
TRBJ2-1 | TRBD2 | TRBV7-8 | many | 16 | CASSHQAGGGYNEQFF | TGTGCCAGCAGCCATCAAGCGGGAGGGGGATACAATGAGCAGTTCTTC
TRBJ2-7 | TRBD1 | TRBV11-2 | many | 12 | CASSRDRDEQYF | TGTGCCAGCAGCCGAGACAGGGACGAGCAGTACTTC
TRBJ2-3 | TRBD2 | TRBV24-1 | few | 13 | CATSDGGWDTQYF | TGTGCCACCAGTGACGGGGGGTGGGATACGCAGTATTTT
TRBJ2-7 | NA | TRBV4-3 | NA | 13 | CASSMVQGDEQYF | TGCGCCAGCAGCATGGTTCAGGGTGACGAGCAGTACTTC
TRBJ1-4 | TRBD1 | TRBV6-4 | NA | 15 | CASSDGTGGDEKLFF | TGTGCCAGCAGTGACGGGACAGGGGGCGATGAAAAACTGTTTTTT
TRBJ1-4 | TRBD1 | TRBV28 | NA | 12 | CATGGGNEKLFF | TGTGCCACCGGAGGGGGCAATGAAAAACTGTTTTTT
TRBJ2-7 | TRBD1 | TRBV20-1 | NA | 14 | CSAGPGQEIYEQYF | TGCAGTGCTGGCCCGGGACAGGAGATCTACGAGCAGTACTTC
TRBJ2-5 | NA | TRBV7-2 | NA | 11 | CASSSSWTQYF | TGTGCCAGCAGCTCTTCGTGGACCCAGTACTTC
TRBJ1-1 | NA | TRBV5-1 | NA | 14 | CASSPGGGDTEAFF | TGCGCCAGCAGCCCGGGGGGCGGGGATACTGAAGCTTTCTTT
TRBJ2-1 | NA | TRBV7-2 | NA | 16 | CASSLVGSGSYNEQFF | TGTGCCAGCAGCTTAGTGGGTAGCGGCTCCTACAATGAGCAGTTCTTC
TRBJ2-5 | TRBD2 | TRBV7-9 | once | 15 | CASSFVGTSGETQYF | TGTGCCAGCAGCTTTGTTGGGACTAGCGGAGAGACCCAGTACTTC
TRBJ1-3 | TRBD1 | TRBV3-1 | NA | 17 | CASSQGGTVGTGNTIYF | TGTGCCAGCAGCCAAGGGGGGACAGTTGGTACTGGAAACACCATATATTTT
TRBJ1-2 | TRBD1 | TRBV7-2 | many | 16 | CASSLGTGAARDGYTF | TGTGCCAGCAGCTTAGGGACAGGGGCCGCTCGGGATGGCTACACCTTC
TRBJ2-1 | TRBD2 | TRBV7-9 | NA | 15 | CASSSRTSGNHEQFF | TGTGCCAGCAGCTCGCGGACTAGCGGGAACCATGAGCAGTTCTTC
TRBJ2-3 | NA | TRBV15 | NA | 15 | CATSRQGEATDTQYF | TGTGCCACCAGCAGACAGGGGGAGGCAACAGATACGCAGTATTTT
TRBJ2-7 | NA | TRBV28 | NA | 12 | CASSPPIYEQYF | TGTGCCAGCAGTCCACCGATCTACGAGCAGTACTTC
TRBJ2-2 | TRBD2 | TRBV7-2 | NA | 16 | CASSRSGSLHTGELFF | TGTGCCAGCAGCCGTAGCGGGAGTCTCCACACCGGGGAGCTGTTTTTT
TRBJ2-1 | TRBD2 | TRBV6-1 | NA | 17 | CASSEPSLAGGPGEQFF | TGTGCCAGCAGTGAACCCTCCCTAGCGGGGGGGCCGGGTGAGCAGTTCTTC
TRBJ2-5 | TRBD1 | TRBV20-1 | NA | 15 | CSARKQGSTQETQYF | TGCAGTGCTAGAAAACAGGGGTCGACCCAAGAGACCCAGTACTTC
TRBJ2-1 | NA | TRBV21-1 | few | 15 | CASGLGREGDNKQFF | TGTGCCAGCGGCTTGGGGCGGGAGGGAGACAATAAGCAGTTCTTC
TRBJ1-4 | NA | TRBV28 | NA | 14 | CASSSTGSSEKLFF | TGTGCCAGCAGTTCAACAGGGAGTAGCGAAAAACTGTTTTTT
TRBJ2-1 | TRBD2 | TRBV20-1 | once | 15 | CSARGLAGLYNEQFF | TGCAGTGCTAGGGGGCTAGCGGGACTTTACAATGAGCAGTTCTTC
TRBJ2-7 | NA | TRBV20-1 | NA | 14 | CSARPESISYEQYF | TGCAGTGCGAGACCGGAAAGCATCTCCTACGAGCAGTACTTC
TRBJ2-5 | TRBD2 | TRBV5-1 | NA | 20 | CASSPRTSGGRVFVMKTQYF | TGCGCCAGCAGCCCCCGGACTAGCGGGGGCCGGGTATTCGTCATGAAGACCCAGTACTTC
TRBJ2-3 | TRBD2 | TRBV7-6 | once | 16 | CASSVGAGGRLNTQYF | TGTGCCAGCAGCGTAGGAGCGGGAGGGCGATTAAATACGCAGTATTTT
TRBJ2-1 | NA | TRBV4-2 | NA | 13 | CASSPYQGAEQFF | TGTGCCAGCAGCCCGTATCAAGGGGCTGAGCAGTTCTTC
TRBJ2-3 | TRBD1 | TRBV6-1 | NA | 16 | CASMKGAGMTTDTQYF | TGTGCCAGCATGAAGGGGGCTGGGATGACGACAGATACGCAGTATTTT
TRBJ2-3 | TRBD1 | TRBV5-1 | NA | 16 | CASSISGQANTDTQYF | TGCGCCAGCAGCATATCGGGACAGGCTAACACAGATACGCAGTATTTT
TRBJ1-1 | NA | TRBV29-1 | NA | 16 | CSVDGEVKGPGTEAFF | TGCAGCGTTGACGGCGAGGTTAAGGGGCCTGGCACTGAAGCTTTCTTT
TRBJ2-1 | TRBD2 | TRBV7-9 | NA | 12 | CASSQRGREQFF | TGTGCCAGCAGCCAGCGGGGACGAGAGCAGTTCTTC
TRBJ2-5 | TRBD1 | TRBV5-1 | few | 15 | CASSGGQGAGETQYF | TGCGCCAGCAGCGGGGGACAGGGGGCCGGAGAGACCCAGTACTTC
TRBJ1-6 | NA | TRBV10-2 | NA | 13 | CASRKDRPSPLHF | TGCGCCAGCCGGAAAGACAGGCCCTCACCCCTCCACTTT
TRBJ2-1 | NA | TRBV18 | NA | 12 | CASSPRALEQFF | TGTGCCAGCTCTCCTCGGGCCCTCGAGCAGTTCTTC
TRBJ2-2 | TRBD1 | TRBV5-5 | NA | 15 | CASSWDRAKTGELFF | TGTGCCAGCAGCTGGGACAGGGCAAAGACCGGGGAGCTGTTTTTT
TRBJ1-1 | NA | TRBV7-6 | NA | 13 | CASSPEIPAKAFF | TGTGCCAGCAGCCCCGAGATTCCGGCGAAAGCTTTCTTT
TRBJ2-1 | TRBD2 | TRBV5-1 | once | 14 | CASSGGTSGDEQFF | TGCGCCAGCAGCGGGGGGACTAGCGGTGATGAGCAGTTCTTC
TRBJ1-5 | TRBD1 | TRBV20-1 | few | 15 | CSAFHSTGGNQPQHF | TGCAGTGCTTTTCATTCCACAGGGGGCAATCAGCCCCAGCATTTT
TRBJ1-5 | NA | TRBV20-1 | NA | 14 | CSARVGLRNQPQHF | TGCAGTGCTAGAGTAGGGTTGCGGAATCAGCCCCAGCATTTT